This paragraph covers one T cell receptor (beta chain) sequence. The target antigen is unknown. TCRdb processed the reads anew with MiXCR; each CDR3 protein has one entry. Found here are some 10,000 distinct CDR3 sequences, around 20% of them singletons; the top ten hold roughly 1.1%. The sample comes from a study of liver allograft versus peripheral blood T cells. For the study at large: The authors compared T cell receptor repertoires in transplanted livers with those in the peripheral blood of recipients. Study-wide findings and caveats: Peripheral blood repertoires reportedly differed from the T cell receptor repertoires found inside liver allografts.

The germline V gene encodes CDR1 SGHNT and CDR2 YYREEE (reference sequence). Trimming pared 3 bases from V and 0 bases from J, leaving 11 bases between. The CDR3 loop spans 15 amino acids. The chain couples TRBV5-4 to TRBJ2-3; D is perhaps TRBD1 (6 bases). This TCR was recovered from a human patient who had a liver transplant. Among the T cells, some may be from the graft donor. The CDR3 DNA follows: TGTGCCAGCAGCTCCCCGGGACATAGCACAGATACGCAGTATTTT. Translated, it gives CASSSPGHSTDTQYF.